The following is a TCR beta chain sequence with its context. Which antigen it targets is not known. No qualities accompany the bases; no much larger clone lies one base away. This specimen comes from a study of cytomegalovirus exposure and HLA in healthy donors (dated by TCRdb to the late 2010s). Some background on the complete study: An earlier analysis of 587 of the donors reported roughly 300 Gb of sequence data and about 100 million unique TCR beta sequences from about 179 million T cells. About 280 gigabases of sequencing data and 70 million to 100 million unique TCR sequences made up an early release that covered approximately 620 HLA-typed donors. Among the approximately 400 genotyped donors, approximately 76% belonged to the genetic ancestry cluster associated with self-reported Caucasian donors. The aim of the study was to test whether cataloging public T cell receptors could identify signatures of past pathogen exposure. The study profiled the T cell repertoires of hundreds of subjects by immunosequencing and related them to cytomegalovirus serostatus. A separate validation cohort of approximately 120 different subjects was used in addition to the roughly 700-subject first cohort. To predict cytomegalovirus infection status, the study brought together high-throughput TCR immunosequencing, statistical association of individual TCRs with disease status, and machine learning. In a later analysis, previously published TCR beta repertoires from fewer than 750 donors were re-analyzed and high-resolution HLA genotyping was added so that TCR occurrence patterns could be studied. Rather than using new phenotypic data, the later analysis identified candidate immune exposures from TCR beta sequences and from how often those sequences occurred across donors. An earlier analysis of around 640 of the donors used high-throughput TCR beta sequencing to judge whether each TCR beta V gene segment behaved as functional or pseudogenic. Donor age, sex, ethnicity and CMV serostatus were compiled alongside the repertoire data. A later genetic analysis used genome-wide SNP genotypes for 398 of the 666 donors, treating that subset as a discovery cohort. All discovery cohort repertoires had been generated using a single sequencing platform. HLA typing included class I and class II loci at four-digit resolution. Typing coverage differed by locus: A, B, C, DRB1 and DQB1 were typed in about 629-630 donors, DQA1 in about 550, DPA1 in some 600, and DPB1 in 472. Five DR-DQ haplotypes were treated as single units for association and clustering because of strong linkage in the cohort. Among roughly 400 genotyped donors of the cohort, an average of about 240,000 unique TCR beta nucleotide sequences were sequenced per donor, 15% to 20% of them non-productive.

V and J are truncated by 2 bases and 5 bases respectively, leaving an intervening sequence of 16 bases. Spanning cysteine to phenylalanine, the CDR3 consists of 15 amino acids. Only CDR3 DNA is held: 45 bases, read in frame from base 1. The germline V gene encodes CDR1 SGHDT and CDR2 YYEEEE. Study-wide findings and limitations: A total of fewer than 200 TCR beta chains were listed by the study as associated with cytomegalovirus. A further reported finding was that TCR beta sequences accurately predicted the HLA-A and HLA-B alleles for most subjects in the first cohort. Broadly in line with IMGT annotations, most TCR beta V segments showed up in productive rearrangements about 87% or about 30% of the time in an earlier analysis of approximately 640 of the donors. Because the 87-base-pair reads could not distinguish some IMGT-functional V segments, including TRBV6-2 and TRBV6-3, those segments were excluded. Most CMV-associated TCR beta chains appeared to be HLA-restricted in a later analysis, and the HLA associations seemed to be driven largely by CMV exposure. Several of the top co-occurrence clusters appeared to be linked to parvovirus B19, influenza, CMV and Epstein-Barr virus, according to a later analysis. When HLA alleles, especially DR and DQ, strongly co-occurred, TCR associations were difficult to assign to individual alleles. Sequencing depth was assumed to be roughly uniform across donors in the presence/absence analyses, though that assumption may not hold. A few of the identified cytomegalovirus-associated TCR beta chains were confirmed in vitro to be specific for cytomegalovirus antigens. Because HLA typing was missing for some donors at each locus, association tests included only the typed subset. In a later analysis, TCR association rates were found to vary across HLA loci, with the most associated TCRs seen for DRB1 alleles and the fewest for HLA-C alleles. The authors suggested that the approach could potentially be extended to other disease states and immunological phenotypes. The sequencing pipeline was judged likely to have produced a cluster of highly shared sequence variants as a technical artifact. The classifier was reported to diagnose cytomegalovirus status with high specificity and sensitivity in both the original cohort and the validation cohort. Correlated functional status among segregating V segments might be attributable to linkage disequilibrium, but an unknown experimental factor could not be ruled out. In a later genetic analysis, fewer N-insertions in productive TCRs were reported among donors in an Asian-associated ancestry cluster than the roughly 710-donor mean. In a later analysis, HLA-associated TCR beta chains were found to be more clonally expanded and to have lower generation probabilities than equally common non-associated chains. At a false discovery rate of 0.05, a later analysis linked around 15,000 TCR beta sequences to specific HLA alleles. The earlier analysis of approximately 540 of the donors excluded about 16 rarely observed V segments, including chromosome 9 orphons, because counts were too low. Most TCR sequences were seen in very few donors, while some public TCRs were found in many individuals. For the cohort, immune exposure information was limited to CMV serostatus. In a later genetic analysis, a missense DCLRE1C variant was associated with V-gene and J-gene trimming of TCR beta chains, and the association was replicated in an independent cohort. This cohort had only TCR beta chains sequenced, and the lack of alpha or paired-chain data limited which features could be detected.

In total, 500 to 700 healthy bone marrow donors made up the cohort. At the time of sampling, all cohort members were nominally healthy, though unrecorded immune exposures were likely present. The donor tested CMV seronegative and was one of the 352 seronegative cohort members. Every donor gave a peripheral blood sample, and the peripheral blood mononuclear cells from that sample were used for TCR beta sequencing. Genomic DNA was extracted from the blood cell samples with the Qiagen DNeasy Blood Extraction Kit. The library was prepared using the immunoSEQ multiplex PCR assay. For the multiplex PCR, a mixture combining 60 forward primers for TCR Vbeta segments and 13 reverse primers for TCR Jbeta segments was used. A multiplex PCR assay on genomic DNA amplified the CDR3 region of rearranged TCR beta genes. The Illumina HiSeq System was used to sequence the amplified TCR beta libraries as 87-base-pair reads. As for the original processing: In a later analysis, some 80 million unique TCR beta chains were counted across the 666 repertoires, and roughly 11 million of these chains were shared by at least two donors. A nearest-neighbor algorithm error-corrected the raw reads and collapsed the reads into unique sequences, merging closely related sequences to remove PCR and sequencing errors. Alignment of CDR3 sequences to IMGT reference sequences was used to assign V, D and J gene segments. Each retained sequence needed at least a six-nucleotide match to both a V gene segment and a J gene segment. Rearrangements were classified as productive when the CDR3 lacked stop codons and remained in frame with V and J, and all other rearrangements were classified as non-productive. Following IMGT convention, CDR3 was defined as the stretch from the second conserved V-encoded cysteine to the conserved J-encoded phenylalanine. The earlier analysis of some 540 of the donors excluded any sequence lacking an unambiguous match to a single V gene segment. In an earlier analysis of approximately 560 of the donors, a V segment was called functional when productive rearrangements were above 56.7%, and segregating when the standard deviation between donors exceeded 5%. A statistical classification framework was built for diagnosing cytomegalovirus status from the catalog of TCR beta chain sequences. In a later analysis, TCR nucleotide sequences were compared against IMGT/GENE-DB human TR gene sequences so that V and J genes could be assigned. The TCRdist pipeline was used in a later analysis to assign CDR3 sequences and most-parsimonious VDJ recombination scenarios. A later analysis defined each TCR beta chain by its CDR3 amino acid sequence plus V-gene family, and excluded reads lacking a unique V-gene family. A later analysis removed several hundred highly shared, low-generation-probability nucleotide sequences to deal with suspected cross-contamination and a sequencing artifact. A later analysis calculated a clonal expansion index for each public chain from normalized within-repertoire ranks of inferred template counts. A later analysis computed generation probabilities with a VDJ recombination model fitted to out-of-frame rearrangements, and checked the results against IGoR. A later analysis scored TCR-TCR, TCR-HLA and TCR-CMV co-occurrence with hypergeometric tests, applying a repertoire-size bias correction to TCR pairs. In a later analysis, false discovery rates were estimated by permuting HLA or CMV assignments 20 times. In a later analysis, co-occurring TCRs were grouped using DBSCAN, and TCRdist sequence similarity was added for clustering within HLA-allele-positive subsets. Co-occurrence clustering excluded repertoires with fewer than 30,000 or more than 120,000 public chains, plus five with anomalous nucleotide sharing. TCRdb stores this immuneACCESS table with in-frame sequences only. Part of the clones is absent; in the studies checked, under half of the shortfall reflects unresolved V genes, and no reason is known for the rest. The V and J calls and clone size are taken from that table; D and trimming were inferred from the DNA. This sample has tens of thousands of clones in its table, and 75% to 80% of those were observed once. The ten largest clones represent 4% to 4.5% of the sample.

The sample was PBMCs. Recombination connected TRBV5-6 to TRBJ1-1, with an unclear D gene assignment. This TCR was sampled from a middle-aged man in good health and CMV-seronegative. The DNA reads as follows: TGTGCCAGCAGCTTTCTGCAGGCCCGAGGGACTGAAGCTTTCTTT. Its protein product is CASSFLQARGTEAFF. The variable domain in full, with residues beyond the CDR3 obtained from the reference TRBV5-6 and TRBJ1-1 genes, is DAGVTQSPTHLIKTRGQQVTLRCSPKSGHDTVSWYQQALGQGPQFIFQYYEEEERQRGNFPDRFSGHQFPNYSSELNVNALLLGDSALYLCASSFLQARGTEAFFGQGTRLTVV.